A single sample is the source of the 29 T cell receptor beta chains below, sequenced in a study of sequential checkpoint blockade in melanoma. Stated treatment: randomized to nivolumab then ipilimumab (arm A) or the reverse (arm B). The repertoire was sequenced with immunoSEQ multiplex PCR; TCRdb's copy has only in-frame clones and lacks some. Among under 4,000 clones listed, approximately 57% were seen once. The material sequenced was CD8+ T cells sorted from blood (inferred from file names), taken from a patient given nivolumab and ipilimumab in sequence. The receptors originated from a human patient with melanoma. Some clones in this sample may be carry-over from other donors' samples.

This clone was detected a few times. DNA for the CDR3: TGTGCCAGCAGTGAATTCATGACAATGGATAGCGGGGTAGAGACCCAGTACTTC. This codes for CASSEFMTMDSGVETQYF. The J gene is TRBJ2-5, the V gene TRBV2; TRBD2 agrees at 8 bases. This CDR3 has 18 amino acids. V was clipped by 2 bases and J by 4 bases; unmatched bases: 15. Germline CDR1 SNHLY, CDR2 FYNNEI.

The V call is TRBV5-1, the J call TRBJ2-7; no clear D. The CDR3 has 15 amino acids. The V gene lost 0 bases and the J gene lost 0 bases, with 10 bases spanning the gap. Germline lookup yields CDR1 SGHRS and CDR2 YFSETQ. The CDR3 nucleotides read TGCGCCAGCAGCTTGGTTTCGGCAGGCTCCTACGAGCAGTACTTC. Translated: CASSLVSAGSYEQYF. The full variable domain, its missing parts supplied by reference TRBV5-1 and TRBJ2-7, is KAGVTQTPRYLIKTRGQQVTLSCSPISGHRSVSWYQQTPGQGLQFLFEYFSETQRNKGNFPGRFSGRQFSNSRSEMNVSTLELGDSALYLCASSLVSAGSYEQYFGPGTRLTVT.

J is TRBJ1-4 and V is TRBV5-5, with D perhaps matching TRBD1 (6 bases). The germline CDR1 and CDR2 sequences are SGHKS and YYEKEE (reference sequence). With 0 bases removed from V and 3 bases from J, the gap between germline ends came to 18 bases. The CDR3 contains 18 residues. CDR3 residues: CASSLVAGELPPNEKLFF. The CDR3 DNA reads TGTGCCAGCAGCTTGGTAGCAGGGGAGCTACCGCCTAATGAAAAACTGTTTTTT.

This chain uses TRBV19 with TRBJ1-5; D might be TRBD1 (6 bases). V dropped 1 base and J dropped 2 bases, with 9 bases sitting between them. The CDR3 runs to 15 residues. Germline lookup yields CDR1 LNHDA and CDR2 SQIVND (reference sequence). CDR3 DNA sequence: TGTGCCAGTAGTATAGCCAGGACAGGCAATCAGCCCCAGCATTTT. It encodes CASSIARTGNQPQHF.

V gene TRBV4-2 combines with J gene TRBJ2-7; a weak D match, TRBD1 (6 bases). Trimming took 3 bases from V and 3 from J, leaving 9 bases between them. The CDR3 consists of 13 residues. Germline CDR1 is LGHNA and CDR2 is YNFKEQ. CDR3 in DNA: TGTGCCAGCAGCCAGGGGACAAACTACGAGCAGTACTTC. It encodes CASSQGTNYEQYF.

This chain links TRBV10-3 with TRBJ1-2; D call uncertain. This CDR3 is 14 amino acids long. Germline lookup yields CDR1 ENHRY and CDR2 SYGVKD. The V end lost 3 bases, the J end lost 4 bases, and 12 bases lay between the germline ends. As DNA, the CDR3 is TGTGCCATCAGTGAATACAGTGGGTCCTATGGCTACACCTTC. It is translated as CAISEYSGSYGYTF.

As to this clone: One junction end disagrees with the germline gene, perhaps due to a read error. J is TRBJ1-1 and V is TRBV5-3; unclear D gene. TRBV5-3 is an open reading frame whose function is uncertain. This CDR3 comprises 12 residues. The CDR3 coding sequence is TGTGCCAGCAGCTTGAGAGGGAATGAAGCTTTCTTT. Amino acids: CASSLRGNEAFF.

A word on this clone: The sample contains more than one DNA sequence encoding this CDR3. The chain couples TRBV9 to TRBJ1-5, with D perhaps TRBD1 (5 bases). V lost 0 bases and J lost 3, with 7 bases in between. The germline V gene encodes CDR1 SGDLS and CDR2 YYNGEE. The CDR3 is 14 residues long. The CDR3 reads CASSVGGPNQPQHF. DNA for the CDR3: TGTGCCAGCAGCGTAGGGGGCCCCAATCAGCCCCAGCATTTT. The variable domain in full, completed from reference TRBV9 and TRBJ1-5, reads DSGVTQTPKHLITATGQRVTLRCSPRSGDLSVYWYQQSLDQGLQFLIQYYNGEERAKGNILERFSAQQFPDLHSELNLSSLELGDSALYFCASSVGGPNQPQHFGDGTRLSIL.

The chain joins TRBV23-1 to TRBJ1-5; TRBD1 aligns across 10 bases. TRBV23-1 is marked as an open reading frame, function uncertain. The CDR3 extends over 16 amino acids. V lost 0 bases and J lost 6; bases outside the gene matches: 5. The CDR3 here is CASSQSVWTGGQPQHF. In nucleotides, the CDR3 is TGCGCCAGCAGTCAATCGGTATGGACAGGGGGTCAGCCCCAGCATTTT.

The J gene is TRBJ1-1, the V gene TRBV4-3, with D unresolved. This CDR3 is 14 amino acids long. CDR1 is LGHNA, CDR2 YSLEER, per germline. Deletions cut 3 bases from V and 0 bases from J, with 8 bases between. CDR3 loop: CASSHPVLNTEAFF. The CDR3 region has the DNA TGCGCCAGCAGCCACCCAGTACTGAACACTGAAGCTTTCTTT.

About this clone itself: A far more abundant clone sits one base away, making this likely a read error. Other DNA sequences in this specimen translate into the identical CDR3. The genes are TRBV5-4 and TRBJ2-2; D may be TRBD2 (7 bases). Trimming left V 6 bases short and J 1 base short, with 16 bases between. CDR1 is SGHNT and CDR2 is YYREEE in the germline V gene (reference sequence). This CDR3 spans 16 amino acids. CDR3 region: CASTPGLGGNTGELFF. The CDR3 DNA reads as TGTGCCAGCACCCCCGGACTAGGGGGGAACACCGGGGAGCTGTTTTTT.

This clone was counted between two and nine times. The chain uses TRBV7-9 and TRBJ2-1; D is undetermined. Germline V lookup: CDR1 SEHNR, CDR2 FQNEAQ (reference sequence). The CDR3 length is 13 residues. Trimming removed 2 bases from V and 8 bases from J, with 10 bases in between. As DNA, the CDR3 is TGTGCCAGCAGCTTACCTCCGGCGGATGAGCAGTTCTTC. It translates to CASSLPPADEQFF.

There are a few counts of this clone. In nucleotides, the CDR3 is TGTGCCAGCAGTTACTCGACTAGCGGGGGGTACAATGAGCAGTTCTTC. Its translation is CASSYSTSGGYNEQFF. The chain has TRBV6-5 and TRBJ2-1, with 13 bases matching TRBD2. The CDR3 runs to 16 residues. The V gene's germline CDR1 is MNHEY and CDR2 SVGAGI. The V gene end was trimmed by 0 bases and the J gene end by 4 bases; junction bases not matched to a gene: 0.

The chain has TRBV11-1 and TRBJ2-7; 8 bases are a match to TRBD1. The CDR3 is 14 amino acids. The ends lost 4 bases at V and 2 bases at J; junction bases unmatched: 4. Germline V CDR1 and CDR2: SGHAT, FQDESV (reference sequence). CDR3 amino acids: CASSYGQGPYEQYF. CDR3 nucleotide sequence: TGTGCCAGCAGCTACGGACAGGGCCCCTACGAGCAGTACTTC.

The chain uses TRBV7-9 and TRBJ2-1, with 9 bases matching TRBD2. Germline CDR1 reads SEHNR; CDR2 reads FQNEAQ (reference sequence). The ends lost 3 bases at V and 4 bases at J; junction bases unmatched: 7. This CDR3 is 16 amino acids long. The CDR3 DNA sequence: TGTGCCAGCAGCTTGGGTACTAGCGGGTCTTACAATGAGCAGTTCTTC. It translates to CASSLGTSGSYNEQFF.

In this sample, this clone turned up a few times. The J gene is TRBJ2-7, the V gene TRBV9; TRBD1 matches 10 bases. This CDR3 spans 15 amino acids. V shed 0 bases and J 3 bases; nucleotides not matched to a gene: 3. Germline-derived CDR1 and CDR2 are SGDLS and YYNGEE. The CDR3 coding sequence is TGTGCCAGCAGCGTAGGGAGGACAGGGGGCTACGAGCAGTACTTC. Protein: CASSVGRTGGYEQYF.

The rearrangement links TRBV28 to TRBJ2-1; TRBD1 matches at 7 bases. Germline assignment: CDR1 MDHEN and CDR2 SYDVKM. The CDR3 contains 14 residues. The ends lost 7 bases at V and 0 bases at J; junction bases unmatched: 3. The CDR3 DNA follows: TGTGCCAGCACCGGGGACAGCTCCTACAATGAGCAGTTCTTC. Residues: CASTGDSSYNEQFF.

CDR3 sequence: CASSLDRGFGGELFF. For the CDR3, the DNA is TGCGCCAGCAGCTTGGACAGGGGGTTCGGCGGGGAGCTGTTTTTT. The chain combines TRBV5-1 with TRBJ2-2; 8 bases align to TRBD1. The CDR3 covers 15 residues. Losses at the gene ends were 0 bases for V and 7 bases for J; bases not matched to a gene: 5. Germline V gene lookup returns CDR1 SGHRS and CDR2 YFSETQ.

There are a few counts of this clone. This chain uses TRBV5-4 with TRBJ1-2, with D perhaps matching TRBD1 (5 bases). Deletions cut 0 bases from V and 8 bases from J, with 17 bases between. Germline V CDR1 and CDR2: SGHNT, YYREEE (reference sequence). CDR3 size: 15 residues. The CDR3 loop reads CASSLVQSGPKGYTF. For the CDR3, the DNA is TGTGCCAGCAGCTTGGTCCAGTCAGGGCCGAAGGGCTACACCTTC. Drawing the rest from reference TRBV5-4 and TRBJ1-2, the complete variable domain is ETGVTQSPTHLIKTRGQQVTLRCSSQSGHNTVSWYQQALGQGPQFIFQYYREEENGRGNFPPRFSGLQFPNYSSELNVNALELDDSALYLCASSLVQSGPKGYTFGSGTRLTVV.

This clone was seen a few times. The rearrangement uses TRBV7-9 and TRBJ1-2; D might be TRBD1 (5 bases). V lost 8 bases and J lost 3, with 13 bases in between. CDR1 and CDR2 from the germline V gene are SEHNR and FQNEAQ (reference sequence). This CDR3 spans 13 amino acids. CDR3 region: CASWGPEHYGYTF. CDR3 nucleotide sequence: TGTGCCAGCTGGGGCCCCGAGCACTATGGCTACACCTTC.

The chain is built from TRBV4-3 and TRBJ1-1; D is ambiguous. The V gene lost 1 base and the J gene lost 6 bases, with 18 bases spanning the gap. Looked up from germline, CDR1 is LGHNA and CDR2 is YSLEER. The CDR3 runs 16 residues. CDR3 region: CASSQVGMEGWAEAFF. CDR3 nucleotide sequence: TGCGCCAGCAGCCAAGTAGGGATGGAGGGCTGGGCTGAAGCTTTCTTT.

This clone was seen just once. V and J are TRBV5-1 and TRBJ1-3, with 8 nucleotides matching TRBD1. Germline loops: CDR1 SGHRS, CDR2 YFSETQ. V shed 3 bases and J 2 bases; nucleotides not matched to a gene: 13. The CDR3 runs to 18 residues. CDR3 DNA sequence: TGCGCCAGCAGCTCCGGCTACCTGGGGACAGGACCTGGAAACACCATATATTTT. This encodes CASSSGYLGTGPGNTIYF.

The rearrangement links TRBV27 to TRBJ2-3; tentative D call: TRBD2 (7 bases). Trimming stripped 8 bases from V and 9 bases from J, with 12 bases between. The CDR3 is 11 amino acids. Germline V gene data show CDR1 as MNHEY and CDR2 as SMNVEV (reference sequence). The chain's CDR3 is CASRAGHTQYF. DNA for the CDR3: TGTGCCAGCCGAGCGGGACACACGCAGTATTTT.

The CDR3 loop reads CSVDSPGPDTQYF. The CDR3 coding sequence is TGCAGCGTTGATAGTCCAGGTCCAGATACGCAGTATTTT. V is TRBV29-1 and J is TRBJ2-3; D gene unclear. Per germline, CDR1 SQVTM and CDR2 ANQGSEA. V was trimmed by 3 bases and J by 4 bases, leaving 11 bases between them. This CDR3 has 13 amino acids.

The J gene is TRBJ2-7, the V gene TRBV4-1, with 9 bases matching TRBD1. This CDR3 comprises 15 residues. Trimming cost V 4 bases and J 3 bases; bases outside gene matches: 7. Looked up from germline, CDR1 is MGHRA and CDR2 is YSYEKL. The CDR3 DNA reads TGCGCCAGCAGCCCCCTGGGACAGGGCAACTACGAGCAGTACTTC. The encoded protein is CASSPLGQGNYEQYF.

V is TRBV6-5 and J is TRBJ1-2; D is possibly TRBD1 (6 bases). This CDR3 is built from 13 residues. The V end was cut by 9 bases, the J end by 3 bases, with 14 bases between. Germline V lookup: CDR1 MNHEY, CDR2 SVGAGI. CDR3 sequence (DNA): TGTGCCAGTACCTTTGGGGGCTACTATGGCTACACCTTC. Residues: CASTFGGYYGYTF.

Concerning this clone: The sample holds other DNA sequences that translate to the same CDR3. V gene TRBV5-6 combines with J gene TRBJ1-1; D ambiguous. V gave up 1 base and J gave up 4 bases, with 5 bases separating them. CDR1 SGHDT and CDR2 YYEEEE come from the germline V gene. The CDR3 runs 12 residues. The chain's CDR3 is CASSLRGTEAFF. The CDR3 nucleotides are TGTGCCAGCAGCTTGAGAGGCACTGAAGCTTTCTTT.

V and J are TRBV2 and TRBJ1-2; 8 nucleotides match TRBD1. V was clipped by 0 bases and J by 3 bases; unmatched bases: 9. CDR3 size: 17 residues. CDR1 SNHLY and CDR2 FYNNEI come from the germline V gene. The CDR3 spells CASSEAWSGGSDYGYTF. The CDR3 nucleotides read TGTGCCAGCAGTGAAGCGTGGTCAGGGGGCAGTGACTATGGCTACACCTTC. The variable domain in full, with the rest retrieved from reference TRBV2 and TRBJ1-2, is EPEVTQTPSHQVTQMGQEVILRCVPISNHLYFYWYRQILGQKVEFLVSFYNNEISEKSEIFDDQFSVERPDGSNFTLKIRSTKLEDSAMYFCASSEAWSGGSDYGYTFGSGTRLTVV.

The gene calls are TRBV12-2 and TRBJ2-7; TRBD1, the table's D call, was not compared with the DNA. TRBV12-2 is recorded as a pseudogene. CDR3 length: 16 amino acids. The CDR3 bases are TGTGCAAGTCGCTTAATCCCGACAGAAGCCCCCTACGAGCAGTACTTC. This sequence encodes CASRLIPTEAPYEQYF.